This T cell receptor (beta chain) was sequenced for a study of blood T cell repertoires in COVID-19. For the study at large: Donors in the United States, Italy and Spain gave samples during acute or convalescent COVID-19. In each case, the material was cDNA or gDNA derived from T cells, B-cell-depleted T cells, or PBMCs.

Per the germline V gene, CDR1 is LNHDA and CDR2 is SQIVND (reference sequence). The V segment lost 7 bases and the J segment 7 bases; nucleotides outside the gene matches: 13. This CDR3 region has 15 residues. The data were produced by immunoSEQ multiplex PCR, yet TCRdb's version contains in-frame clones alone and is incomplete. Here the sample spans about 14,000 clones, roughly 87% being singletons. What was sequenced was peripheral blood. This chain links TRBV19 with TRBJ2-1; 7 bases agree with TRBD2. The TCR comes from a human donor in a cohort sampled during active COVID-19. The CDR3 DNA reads TGTGCCAGTAACTCGAAGGCTAGCGGACCGAATGAGCAGTTCTTC. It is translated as CASNSKASGPNEQFF.